The 29 T cell receptor beta chains below were found in one sample sequenced in a study of T-cell reconstitution after alpha-beta-depleted transplantation in children. The authors prepared the TCRbeta library with unique molecular identifiers. TCRdb re-called the PCR reads with MiXCR, one entry per CDR3 protein. The sample consists of 500,000 to 750,000 distinct CDR3 sequences, roughly 27% of them appearing once. The material was PBMCs, obtained before TCRalphabeta/CD19-depleted stem cell transplant. The receptors originated from a boy younger than two with Wiskott-Aldrich syndrome, due to receive a stem cell transplant.

The J gene is TRBJ2-1, the V gene TRBV5-1; a possible D gene is TRBD2 (7 bases). Germline-derived CDR1 and CDR2 are SGHRS and YFSETQ. Between the trimmed V and J ends, which lost 4 bases and 5 bases, there was a span of 19 bases. CDR3 length: 16 residues. CDR3 in amino acids: CASSLIGRGLNNEQFF. The CDR3 DNA sequence: TGCGCCAGCAGCCTGATCGGGCGGGGGCTTAACAATGAGCAGTTCTTC.

The rearrangement joins TRBV7-9 to TRBJ2-3; TRBD2 agrees at 12 bases. From germline, CDR1 is SEHNR and CDR2 FQNEAQ (reference sequence). The CDR3 runs to 16 residues. With 4 bases clipped from V and 6 bases from J, the junction kept 8 bases outside the gene matches. Written as DNA, the CDR3 is TGTGCCAGCAGCTCCCTAGCGGGAGGGCCCGGGGATACGCAGTATTTT. It translates to CASSSLAGGPGDTQYF.

This clonotype showed up just a few times. The junction and the germline gene differ at one end; a read error may be behind it. As DNA, the CDR3 is TGTGCCAGCAGCATAGCATTGGCGGAAATTTACGAGCAGTACTTC. This translates into CASSIALAEIYEQYF. This chain uses TRBV7-2 with TRBJ2-7; D is uncertain. CDR3 length: 15 amino acids. Germline CDR1 reads SGHTA; CDR2 reads FQGNSA.

This clonotype was counted only a few times. The V and J genes are TRBV12-3 or TRBV12-4 and TRBJ2-2; tentatively, D is TRBD1 (6 bases). Trimming left V 11 bases short and J 6 bases short, with 19 bases between. This CDR3 contains 14 residues. CDR3 sequence: CAVTSPGEAGELFF. The CDR3, as DNA: TGTGCCGTTACGAGTCCAGGGGAAGCCGGGGAGCTGTTTTTT.

This chain links TRBV11-2 with TRBJ1-6; no clear D gene. The germline gives CDR1 SGHAT, CDR2 FQNNGV. This CDR3 comprises 14 residues. V was pared by 1 base and J by 7 bases, with 8 bases between. For the CDR3, the DNA is TGTGCCAGCAGCTTAGCCGGGAAGAATTCACCCCTCCACTTT. Residues: CASSLAGKNSPLHF.

The J gene is TRBJ2-3, the V gene TRBV5-1; D unclear. The germline V gene has CDR1 SGHRS and CDR2 YFSETQ. CDR3 length: 17 residues. V was pared by 0 bases and J by 0 bases, with 14 bases between. The CDR3 DNA reads as TGCGCCAGCAGCTTGGGGAGCAGGTCCACTAGCACAGATACGCAGTATTTT. Protein sequence: CASSLGSRSTSTDTQYF.

The gene calls are TRBV18 and TRBJ2-7, with a tentative D call TRBD1 (6 bases). V dropped 0 bases and J dropped 8 bases, with 14 bases sitting between them. Germline V CDR1 and CDR2: KGHSH, LQKENI. The CDR3 spans 14 residues. CDR3 sequence: CASSPPGADLKQYF. The CDR3 DNA reads as TGTGCCAGCTCACCACCGGGGGCTGACTTGAAGCAGTACTTC. The whole variable domain, filled in from reference TRBV18 and TRBJ2-7, reads NAGVMQNPRHLVRRRGQEARLRCSPMKGHSHVYWYRQLPEEGLKFMVYLQKENIIDESGMPKERFSAEFPKEGPSILRIQQVVRGDSAAYFCASSPPGADLKQYFGPGTRLTVT.

This clonotype was observed a handful of times. V usage is TRBV28 and J usage is TRBJ2-2, with TRBD2 identical over 7 bases. CDR3 length: 15 residues. CDR1 is MDHEN and CDR2 is SYDVKM in the germline V gene. V gave up 5 bases and J gave up 4 bases; unmatched junction bases: 7. CDR3 in DNA: TGTGCCAGCAGTAAACCGGGACTAAGCACCGGGGAGCTGTTTTTT. This sequence encodes CASSKPGLSTGELFF.

This clonotype was found a few times. The chain links TRBV29-1 to TRBJ2-7; D ambiguous. CDR1 and CDR2 from the germline V gene are SQVTM and ANQGSEA. The CDR3 spans 13 residues. With 5 bases removed from V and 0 bases from J, the gap between germline ends came to 11 bases. The chain's CDR3 is CSVPGRSSYEQYF. CDR3 nucleotide sequence: TGCAGCGTTCCCGGACGGAGCTCCTACGAGCAGTACTTC.

There are many counts of this clonotype. The chain recombines TRBV4-2 with TRBJ2-7; maybe TRBD2 (5 bases). The CDR3 has 14 residues. In germline, CDR1 is LGHNA, CDR2 YNFKEQ. Trimming left V 2 bases short and J 3 bases short, with 11 bases between. The CDR3 protein is CASSQYRRGYEQYF. The CDR3 nucleotides read TGTGCCAGCAGCCAATATCGTCGGGGCTACGAGCAGTACTTC.

This clonotype was seen more than once but under ten times. This chain connects TRBV5-1 to TRBJ2-2; 11 bases are shared with TRBD2. With V trimmed by 2 bases and J by 4 bases, 7 bases remained unmatched. The CDR3 runs to 17 residues. CDR1 and CDR2 from the germline V gene are SGHRS and YFSETQ. CDR3 in amino acids: CASSLIRGTSGTGELFF. The CDR3 DNA is TGCGCCAGCAGCTTAATTCGGGGGACTAGCGGCACCGGGGAGCTGTTTTTT.

The CDR3 loop reads CASSPWTGNEQFF. The CDR3 DNA is TGCGCCAGCAGCCCGTGGACAGGCAATGAGCAGTTCTTC. The chain is built from TRBV5-1 and TRBJ2-1; 7 bases match TRBD1. J was trimmed by 6 bases and V by 4 bases; bases with no gene match: 4. This CDR3 spans 13 amino acids. CDR1 and CDR2 (germline): SGHRS, YFSETQ.

In this sample, this clonotype turned up a few times. The DNA of the CDR3 is TGTGCCACCAGTGAACGAAGACTAGCGGGAGGCACGGGGGAGCTGTTTTTT. Translated: CATSERRLAGGTGELFF. V gene TRBV24-1 combines with J gene TRBJ2-2, with TRBD2 matching 13 bases. The V gene's germline CDR1 is KGHDR and CDR2 SFDVKD. The CDR3 consists of 17 residues. The V segment lost 4 bases and the J segment 8 bases; nucleotides outside the gene matches: 9.

This clonotype appeared a few times. The V gene is TRBV14, the J gene TRBJ2-4, with TRBD2 matching over 9 bases. V lost 2 bases, J lost 0 bases, and 5 bases stayed unmatched. The CDR3 is 17 amino acids. The germline V gene encodes CDR1 SGHDN and CDR2 FVKESK. In nucleotides, the CDR3 is TGTGCCAGCAGCCAATTTATAGCGGGAGTAGCCAAAAACATTCAGTACTTC. It encodes CASSQFIAGVAKNIQYF. Looking up the rest from reference TRBV14 and TRBJ2-4 gives the full variable domain: EAGVTQFPSHSVIEKGQTVTLRCDPISGHDNLYWYRRVMGKEIKFLLHFVKESKQDESGMPNNRFLAERTGGTYSTLKVQPAELEDSGVYFCASSQFIAGVAKNIQYFGAGTRLSVL.

This clonotype was counted between two and nine times. This chain connects TRBV5-1 to TRBJ1-5; TRBD1 is a possible D gene (6 bases). Trimming pared 1 base from V and 5 bases from J, leaving 10 bases between. This CDR3 region has 14 residues. CDR1 is SGHRS and CDR2 is YFSETQ in the germline V gene. The CDR3, as DNA: TGCGCCAGCAGCTTGACAGGGCCTCATCAGCCCCAGCATTTT. Its protein product is CASSLTGPHQPQHF.

The sample holds a few counts of this clonotype. This chain joins TRBV12-3 or TRBV12-4 and TRBJ1-3; D is unresolved. Trimming cost V 2 bases and J 2 bases, with 10 bases left between them. The CDR3 has 15 residues. The CDR3 DNA is TGTGCCAGCAGTTTAAAAGGGTTCGCTGGAAACACCATATATTTT. Translated: CASSLKGFAGNTIYF.

The chain carries TRBV29-1 and TRBJ2-2; D ambiguous. Germline assignment: CDR1 SQVTM and CDR2 ANQGSEA. The V and J ends lost 7 bases and 5 bases respectively, with 11 bases between them. The CDR3 has 12 amino acids. The CDR3 DNA is TGCAGCGCTTCACAGAGTACCGGGGAGCTGTTTTTT. This encodes CSASQSTGELFF.

The chain joins TRBV4-2 to TRBJ2-5; D is uncertain. The CDR3 covers 13 residues. CDR1 is LGHNA and CDR2 is YNFKEQ in the germline V gene. Trimming pared 3 bases from V and 3 bases from J, leaving 8 bases between. CDR3 residues: CASSHLPEETQYF. The CDR3 DNA is TGTGCCAGCAGCCATTTACCTGAAGAGACCCAGTACTTC.

The V gene is TRBV6-1, the J gene TRBJ2-3, with 7 positions matching TRBD1. Per the germline V gene, CDR1 is MNHNS and CDR2 is SASEGT. With V trimmed by 1 base and J by 9 bases, 4 bases remained unmatched. CDR3 size: 13 residues. CDR3 in amino acids: CASSEGQGLTQYF. CDR3 in DNA: TGTGCCAGCAGTGAAGGACAGGGCCTGACGCAGTATTTT.

The chain uses TRBV18 and TRBJ2-7; 9 bases align to TRBD1. The V and J ends lost 5 bases and 3 bases, in that order; junction bases with no gene match: 8. The CDR3 loop spans 15 amino acids. The V gene's germline CDR1 is KGHSH and CDR2 LQKENI. The CDR3 region has the DNA TGTGCCAGCTCAGGACTGACAGGGGGACTCTACGAGCAGTACTTC. This translates into CASSGLTGGLYEQYF.

This CDR3 is CASSYSIRGFTEAFF. The CDR3, as DNA: TGTGCCAGCAGCTATTCGATCAGGGGTTTCACTGAAGCTTTCTTT. V usage is TRBV7-2 and J usage is TRBJ1-1, with TRBD1 as a possible D gene (6 bases). This CDR3 contains 15 residues. Trimming took 4 bases from V and 4 from J, leaving 16 bases between them. Germline V gives CDR1 SGHTA, CDR2 FQGNSA.

The rearrangement links TRBV30 to TRBJ2-2; D gene ambiguous. CDR1 is GTSNPN and CDR2 is SVGIG in the germline V gene (reference sequence). The CDR3 covers 14 residues. With 4 bases removed from V and 0 bases from J, the gap between germline ends came to 9 bases. The CDR3 bases are TGTGCCTGGACCGGACCCCCGAACACCGGGGAGCTGTTTTTT. This gives the protein CAWTGPPNTGELFF.

This clonotype has more than one count but fewer than ten. V usage is TRBV28 and J usage is TRBJ2-4; D possibly corresponds to TRBD2 (6 bases). Germline values: CDR1 MDHEN, CDR2 SYDVKM. The V end lost 5 bases, the J end lost 6 bases, and 17 bases lay between the germline ends. This CDR3 is 15 amino acids long. Here the CDR3 reads CASSPWDLGRNIQYF. In nucleotides, the CDR3 is TGTGCCAGCAGTCCTTGGGACTTGGGCAGAAACATTCAGTACTTC.

This clonotype has just a few counts. V is TRBV5-1 and J is TRBJ1-1; D ambiguous. Germline V gives CDR1 SGHRS, CDR2 YFSETQ. The CDR3 runs to 16 residues. V lost 5 bases to trimming and J lost 1 base, with 18 bases between them. The CDR3 reads CASSPGKALWNTEAFF. The CDR3 DNA follows: TGCGCCAGCAGTCCTGGGAAGGCGTTATGGAACACTGAAGCTTTCTTT.

About this clonotype: A junction end diverges from the germline sequence, so it may reflect a read error. The chain carries TRBV5-1 and TRBJ1-1; 8 positions agree with TRBD1. The CDR3 is 14 residues long. Germline V gives CDR1 SGHRS, CDR2 YFSETQ. Written as DNA, the CDR3 is TGCGCCAGCAGCTTACAGGGGGGCGGCACTGAATCTTTCTTT. It specifies CASSLQGGGTESFF.

This clonotype occurred a few times. The chain links TRBV11-2 to TRBJ2-1; D perhaps matches TRBD2 (6 bases). V was shortened by 7 bases and J by 3 bases, with 19 bases between the two germline ends. This CDR3 region has 16 residues. Germline loops: CDR1 SGHAT, CDR2 FQNNGV. CDR3 in amino acids: CASTQPGVGGYNEQFF. The DNA of the CDR3 is TGTGCCAGCACCCAGCCTGGCGTGGGGGGCTACAATGAGCAGTTCTTC. The full variable domain, its missing parts supplied by reference TRBV11-2 and TRBJ2-1, is EAGVAQSPRYKIIEKRQSVAFWCNPISGHATLYWYQQILGQGPKLLIQFQNNGVVDDSQLPKDRFSAERLKGVDSTLKIQPAKLEDSAVYLCASTQPGVGGYNEQFFGPGTRLTVL.

This clonotype has only a few counts. The chain joins TRBV7-8 to TRBJ2-2; no definite D call. V was shortened by 5 bases and J by 3 bases, with 10 bases between the two germline ends. The V gene's germline CDR1 is SGHVS and CDR2 FQNEAQ. The CDR3 is 14 residues long. CDR3 bases: TGTGCCAGCAGCGAAGGCCAGTACACCGGGGAGCTGTTTTTT. It is translated as CASSEGQYTGELFF. Using reference TRBV7-8 and TRBJ2-2 for the parts outside the CDR3, the full variable domain is GAGVSQSPRYKVAKRGQDVALRCDPISGHVSLFWYQQALGQGPEFLTYFQNEAQLDKSGLPSDRFFAERPEGSVSTLKIQRTQQEDSAVYLCASSEGQYTGELFFGEGSRLTVL.

The rearrangement uses TRBV25-1 and TRBJ1-5, with no clear D. V shed 2 bases and J shed 7 bases, with 6 bases lying between them. The germline CDR1 and CDR2 sequences are MGHDK and SYGVNS. The CDR3 runs 12 residues. The DNA for the CDR3 is TGTGCCAGCAGTGAAGAAGGGCAGCCCCAGCATTTT. Translation gives CASSEEGQPQHF.

V gene TRBV5-1 combines with J gene TRBJ2-1, with 10 nucleotides matching TRBD1. The CDR3 is 17 amino acids. Looked up from germline, CDR1 is SGHRS and CDR2 is YFSETQ. The V gene end was trimmed by 4 bases and the J gene end by 1 base; junction bases not matched to a gene: 8. CDR3 sequence reads: CASSPGQGTKSYNEQFF. The CDR3 region has the DNA TGCGCCAGCAGCCCGGGACAGGGGACGAAGTCCTACAATGAGCAGTTCTTC.